What follows are 26 T cell receptor beta chains derived from one specimen sequenced in a study of OX40 agonist ivuxolimab in advanced cancers. The protocol was immunoSEQ multiplex PCR, while the TCRdb copy is restricted to in-frame clones and leaves out a portion. The sample includes about 42,000 clones, just over 85% of them seen just once. The sample was CD4+ or CD8+ T cells sorted from blood, taken in a trial of the OX40 agonist ivuxolimab. The receptors shown here come from an adult with an advanced solid tumor such as melanoma, head and neck, liver or kidney cancer.

V is TRBV19 and J is TRBJ1-1, with TRBD1 matching over 11 bases. V dropped 3 bases and J dropped 2; count of bases not matched to a gene: 2. Germline CDR1 is LNHDA and CDR2 is SQIVND (reference sequence). The length of the CDR3 is 15 residues. The CDR3 is CASSMGQGGNTEAFF. The CDR3 nucleotides are TGTGCCAGTAGTATGGGACAGGGGGGAAACACTGAAGCTTTCTTT.

The V gene is TRBV6-1, the J gene TRBJ2-1, with 8 bases aligning to TRBD1. The V and J ends lost 0 bases and 3 bases, in that order; junction bases with no gene match: 1. This CDR3 is 15 amino acids long. CDR1 is MNHNS and CDR2 is SASEGT in the germline V gene. CDR3 region: CASSEAGTGYNEQFF. The CDR3, as DNA: TGTGCCAGCAGTGAAGCAGGGACAGGCTACAATGAGCAGTTCTTC.

This chain uses TRBV2 with TRBJ2-2; the match to TRBD1 covers 7 bases. This CDR3 has 15 residues. V shed 8 bases and J 4 bases; nucleotides not matched to a gene: 10. Germline CDR1 reads SNHLY; CDR2 reads FYNNEI. Written as DNA, the CDR3 is TGTGCCAGCTACCGCGACAGGGCTGGCACCGGGGAGCTGTTTTTT. This gives the protein CASYRDRAGTGELFF.

The chain uses TRBV28 and TRBJ1-5; no clear D gene. Germline V CDR1 and CDR2: MDHEN, SYDVKM. CDR3 length: 14 residues. V was shortened by 6 bases and J by 7 bases, with 16 bases between the two germline ends. CDR3 sequence: CASRLRNRFQPQHF. In DNA, the CDR3 is TGTGCCAGCAGATTGAGAAATAGGTTCCAGCCCCAGCATTTT.

The chain uses TRBV5-4 and TRBJ1-3; perhaps TRBD1 as D (6 bases). Germline values: CDR1 SGHNT, CDR2 YYREEE (reference sequence). This CDR3 is built from 14 residues. The germline V and J ends were trimmed by 0 bases and 2 bases, with 6 bases remaining between them. CDR3 DNA sequence: TGTGCCAGCAGCTTGGGGGGGCCTGGAAACACCATATATTTT. It is translated as CASSLGGPGNTIYF.

The genes are TRBV11-2 and TRBJ2-7; D is undetermined. The germline CDR1 and CDR2 sequences are SGHAT and FQNNGV. Trimming took off 5 bases at V and 1 base at J, with 18 bases between the two ends. The CDR3 length is 16 residues. CDR3 bases: TGTGCCAGCAGCCCGTGGGCGGCCGTCAGATCCTACGAGCAGTACTTC. Translated: CASSPWAAVRSYEQYF.

This chain uses TRBV7-9 with TRBJ2-7, with D uncertain. V was pared by 5 bases and J by 2 bases, with 7 bases between. Looked up from germline, CDR1 is SEHNR and CDR2 is FQNEAQ (reference sequence). The CDR3 covers 12 residues. Here the CDR3 reads CASSPEAYEQYF. The CDR3 nucleotides read TGTGCCAGCAGCCCGGAAGCCTACGAGCAGTACTTC.

The table lists this clone with a few counts. V and J are TRBV11-2 and TRBJ2-1; TRBD2 agrees at 12 bases. The V gene end was trimmed by 3 bases and the J gene end by 6 bases; junction bases not matched to a gene: 9. The germline CDR1 and CDR2 sequences are SGHAT and FQNNGV. The CDR3 contains 17 residues. The CDR3 reads CASSFSSGGVRGNEQFF. The CDR3 DNA is TGTGCCAGCAGCTTCTCTAGCGGGGGGGTCCGTGGCAATGAGCAGTTCTTC. The full variable domain, its missing parts supplied by reference TRBV11-2 and TRBJ2-1, is EAGVAQSPRYKIIEKRQSVAFWCNPISGHATLYWYQQILGQGPKLLIQFQNNGVVDDSQLPKDRFSAERLKGVDSTLKIQPAKLEDSAVYLCASSFSSGGVRGNEQFFGPGTRLTVL.

The chain combines TRBV6-6 with TRBJ2-5; 8 nucleotides agree with TRBD2. The CDR3 is made up of 16 amino acids. Germline values: CDR1 MNHNY, CDR2 SVGAGI (reference sequence). The J segment lost 1 base and the V segment lost 2 bases, leaving 6 bases of the junction unmatched. This CDR3 is CASSYSRRGAQETQYF. DNA of the CDR3: TGTGCCAGCAGTTACAGCCGGCGGGGGGCCCAAGAGACCCAGTACTTC.

This chain links TRBV9 with TRBJ1-5; D uncertain. The CDR3 is 14 amino acids. V was clipped by 0 bases and J by 4 bases, with 8 bases between them. CDR1 and CDR2 from the germline V gene are SGDLS and YYNGEE. Written as DNA, the CDR3 is TGTGCCAGCAGCGTAGGGGCCGAAAATCAGCCCCAGCATTTT. This codes for CASSVGAENQPQHF.

The chain employs TRBV6-5 and TRBJ1-2; D call uncertain. Trimming took 8 bases from V and 4 from J, leaving 20 bases between them. The CDR3 covers 15 residues. Germline CDR1 and CDR2: MNHEY and SVGAGI. The CDR3 spells CASADLRFAIYGYTF. Written as DNA, the CDR3 is TGTGCCAGCGCCGATTTGCGGTTTGCAATCTATGGCTACACCTTC.

The rearrangement joins TRBV21-1 to TRBJ1-1. TRBV21-1 is a listed pseudogene. This CDR3 spans 16 amino acids. The CDR3 region is CASSKEVKEFNVEAFF. The CDR3 coding sequence is TGTGCCAGCAGCAAAGAAGTTAAGGAATTCAACGTTGAAGCTTTCTTT.

This clone was detected once. The chain recombines TRBV7-6 with TRBJ1-1; possible D gene TRBD1, 5 bases. The CDR3 is 15 amino acids. Germline CDR1 is SGHVS and CDR2 is FNYEAQ. V lost 5 bases to trimming and J lost 0 bases, with 13 bases between them. The CDR3 nucleotides read TGTGCCAGCAGCCTTTTGGGGGGGATGAACACTGAAGCTTTCTTT. It specifies CASSLLGGMNTEAFF.

The chain joins TRBV18 to TRBJ1-5; possible D gene TRBD1, 6 bases. The CDR3 runs to 14 residues. Germline V gene data show CDR1 as KGHSH and CDR2 as LQKENI. Trimming took 2 bases from V and 4 from J, leaving 9 bases between them. The CDR3 bases are TGTGCCAGCTCACCAGGGACAACGAATCAGCCCCAGCATTTT. Translated: CASSPGTTNQPQHF.

The chain is built from TRBV28 and TRBJ2-7; D remains unclear. V was pared by 6 bases and J by 0 bases, with 12 bases between. The CDR3 contains 14 residues. CDR1 and CDR2 from the germline V gene are MDHEN and SYDVKM. The CDR3 here is CASRSYLGSYEQYF. The CDR3 region has the DNA TGTGCCAGCAGGTCCTATCTAGGCTCCTACGAGCAGTACTTC. Using reference TRBV28 and TRBJ2-7 for the parts outside the CDR3, the full variable domain is DVKVTQSSRYLVKRTGEKVFLECVQDMDHENMFWYRQDPGLGLRLIYFSYDVKMKEKGDIPEGYSVSREKKERFSLILESASTNQTSMYLCASRSYLGSYEQYFGPGTRLTVT.

The J gene is TRBJ2-7, the V gene TRBV15; possible D gene TRBD2, 5 bases. Germline V CDR1 and CDR2: LNHNV, YYDKDF (reference sequence). Trimming cost V 0 bases and J 2 bases, with 11 bases left between them. The CDR3 has 15 residues. The CDR3 DNA reads TGTGCCACCAGCAGAGAATCCAGCGGAACCTACGAGCAGTACTTC. This translates into CATSRESSGTYEQYF.

This clone was picked up one time. The chain employs TRBV6-6 and TRBJ2-7; no clear D. Trimming removed 0 bases at V and 2 bases at J, with 8 bases between. The CDR3 has 14 residues. Germline V CDR1 and CDR2: MNHNY, SVGAGI (reference sequence). The DNA of the CDR3 is TGTGCCAGCAGTTACTCTCCACAGCCCTACGAGCAGTACGTC. It specifies CASSYSPQPYEQYV.

This clone was recorded once. This rearrangement joins TRBV7-2 to TRBJ2-3; a weak D match, TRBD1 (5 bases). The germline V gene encodes CDR1 SGHTA and CDR2 FQGNSA. This CDR3 has 15 residues. V was clipped by 2 bases and J by 0 bases, with 9 bases between them. CDR3 loop: CASSLSGPSTDTQYF. Here the CDR3 DNA reads TGTGCCAGCAGCTTATCAGGGCCCAGCACAGATACGCAGTATTTT.

The V call is TRBV4-3, the J call TRBJ2-7; D assignment may be TRBD1 or TRBD2 (5 bases each). The germline gives CDR1 LGHNA, CDR2 YSLEER. V lost 0 bases, J lost 4 bases, and 19 bases lay in between. The length of the CDR3 is 17 residues. The chain's CDR3 is CASSQDLGADTRYEQYF. The DNA of the CDR3 is TGCGCCAGCAGCCAAGATCTCGGGGCGGACACTAGGTACGAGCAGTACTTC.

The CDR3 loop reads CAITRTGPPNTGELFF. CDR3 nucleotide sequence: TGTGCCATCACCCGGACGGGCCCTCCGAACACCGGGGAGCTGTTTTTT. The gene calls are TRBV10-3 and TRBJ2-2, with D unresolved. Trimming stripped 7 bases from V and 0 bases from J, with 15 bases between. From germline, CDR1 is ENHRY and CDR2 SYGVKD. The CDR3 sequence is 16 residues long.

This clone showed up just once. The V call is TRBV6-6, the J call TRBJ2-7; tentative D call: TRBD1 (7 bases). The length of the CDR3 is 14 residues. V lost 5 bases, J lost 4 bases, and 15 bases lay in between. Germline CDR1 and CDR2: MNHNY and SVGAGI (reference sequence). DNA for the CDR3: TGTGCCAGCAGTCCGCTTCCAGGGGGGTACGAGCAGTACGTC. This encodes CASSPLPGGYEQYV.

V is TRBV2 and J is TRBJ1-4; D unclear. CDR3 length: 14 residues. Between the trimmed V and J ends, which lost 2 bases and 5 bases, there was a span of 9 bases. Germline values: CDR1 SNHLY, CDR2 FYNNEI. CDR3 sequence reads: CASSEYRVNEKLFF. DNA for the CDR3: TGTGCCAGCAGTGAATATAGGGTCAATGAAAAACTGTTTTTT.

The chain links TRBV9 to TRBJ2-1, with D hard to call. The germline V and J ends were trimmed by 2 bases and 0 bases, with 9 bases remaining between them. The CDR3 runs to 15 residues. Germline lookup yields CDR1 SGDLS and CDR2 YYNGEE. The CDR3 protein is CASSVGDSSYNEQFF. The CDR3 DNA is TGTGCCAGCAGCGTTGGAGATAGCTCCTACAATGAGCAGTTCTTC.

In this sample, this clone turned up once. V usage is TRBV28 and J usage is TRBJ1-2, with D possibly being TRBD1 (6 bases). This CDR3 is built from 14 residues. Germline V gene sequence: CDR1 MDHEN, CDR2 SYDVKM. V was pared by 7 bases and J by 4 bases, with 16 bases between. Here the CDR3 reads CASTEGGGGYGYTF. CDR3 DNA sequence: TGTGCCAGCACCGAAGGGGGGGGAGGCTATGGCTACACCTTC.

This clone was counted only a few times. A read error may produce the germline difference seen at one junction end. This chain joins TRBV9 and TRBJ1-2; D not resolved. The CDR3 spans 15 residues. Germline CDR1 reads SGDLS; CDR2 reads YYNGEE. CDR3 sequence reads: CASSVGARSNYGYTF. The CDR3 nucleotides read TGTGCCAGTAGCGTGGGAGCTCGTTCTAACTATGGCTACACCTTC.

This clone was recorded only once. This chain connects TRBV5-4 to TRBJ2-3; D might be TRBD1 (6 bases). V was shortened by 3 bases and J by 7 bases, with 12 bases between the two germline ends. The CDR3 sequence is 13 residues long. Germline V gene sequence: CDR1 SGHNT, CDR2 YYREEE (reference sequence). CDR3 DNA sequence: TGTGCCAGCAGCTCCCGGACAGAAAATACGCAGTATTTT. Amino acid sequence: CASSSRTENTQYF.